This is a list of T cell receptor beta chains from one sample in a study of CD8 T cells in Susac syndrome. TCRdb called the immunoSEQ multiplex PCR reads again in MiXCR, with one record for every CDR3 protein. The data show about 200,000 distinct CDR3 sequences, 90% to 95% seen once. The material sequenced was CD4+ T cells from PBMCs. The source of these receptors is a human donor in good health. Both conserved end residues are part of each CDR3. D genes are given only for firm matches. Size tells how often a clone was seen (once, few, many) or the class of an expanded clone, and some rows leave it out.

size	V	J	D	CDR3	DNA
few	TRBV18	TRBJ2-2	.	CASSQAGELFF	TGTGCCAGCTCACAAGCCGGGGAGCTGTTTTTT
.	TRBV20-1	TRBJ2-5	TRBD2	CSAGGLAGQETQYF	TGCAGTGCTGGAGGACTAGCGGGTCAGGAGACCCAGTACTTC
.	TRBV4-1	TRBJ2-5	TRBD2	CASSKTSGETQYF	TGCGCCAGCAGCAAGACTAGCGGAGAGACCCAGTACTTC
.	TRBV12-3/TRBV12-4	TRBJ1-1	.	CASTQGRHTEAFF	TGTGCCAGCACTCAGGGTCGACACACTGAAGCTTTCTTT
.	TRBV29-1	TRBJ2-7	.	CSVEEPGHSYEQYF	TGCAGCGTTGAAGAGCCGGGACACTCCTACGAGCAGTACTTC
once	TRBV11-2	TRBJ2-5	TRBD1	CASSLDLVDRGQETQYF	TGTGCCAGCAGCTTAGATCTCGTGGACAGGGGCCAAGAGACCCAGTACTTC
.	TRBV15	TRBJ2-1	.	CATSRDGDNEQFF	TGTGCCACCAGCAGAGATGGGGACAATGAGCAGTTCTTC
.	TRBV12-3/TRBV12-4	TRBJ2-1	TRBD1	CASSPDRGPLDEQFF	TGTGCCAGCAGCCCCGACAGGGGGCCGCTAGATGAGCAGTTCTTC
.	TRBV20-1	TRBJ2-4	.	CSGESPKNIQYF	TGCAGTGGAGAGAGCCCCAAAAACATTCAGTACTTC
.	TRBV10-3	TRBJ2-3	TRBD1	CATTGDADTQYF	TGTGCCACAACAGGGGACGCAGATACGCAGTATTTT
.	TRBV5-1	TRBJ2-1	TRBD2	CASSLESGSSNEQFF	TGCGCCAGCAGCTTAGAGAGCGGGAGCTCCAATGAGCAGTTCTTC
.	TRBV20-1	TRBJ2-3	TRBD2	CSATPGLAGGPGTDTQYF	TGCAGTGCTACCCCGGGACTAGCGGGAGGGCCTGGCACAGATACGCAGTATTTT
.	TRBV23-1	TRBJ1-2	.	CASSRFSGPVYGYTF	TGCGCCAGCAGTCGTTTCAGCGGACCGGTCTATGGCTACACCTTC
.	TRBV7-3	TRBJ2-2	.	CASRGVSTGELFF	TGTGCCAGCAGGGGGGTCTCCACCGGGGAGCTGTTTTTT
.	TRBV6-9	TRBJ2-5	.	CASRVKGGVEGETQYF	TGTGCCAGCAGAGTTAAAGGGGGAGTGGAGGGCGAGACCCAGTACTTC
.	TRBV20-1	TRBJ2-5	.	CSARDIGRGPETQYF	TGCAGTGCTAGAGATATTGGTCGAGGGCCAGAGACCCAGTACTTC
once	TRBV9	TRBJ2-5	TRBD1	CASSTGTGHGETQYF	TGTGCCAGCAGCACAGGGACAGGGCACGGAGAGACCCAGTACTTC
.	TRBV20-1	TRBJ1-2	.	CSAREDMNGYTF	TGCAGTGCTAGAGAAGACATGAATGGCTACACCTTC
.	TRBV3-1	TRBJ2-3	.	CASSQFRVADTQYF	TGTGCCAGCAGCCAATTCAGGGTTGCAGATACGCAGTATTTT
.	TRBV3-1	TRBJ2-1	TRBD2	CASSQVEAGGPNEQFF	TGTGCCAGCAGCCAAGTGGAAGCGGGAGGACCCAATGAGCAGTTCTTC
once	TRBV7-9	TRBJ2-1	.	CASSLQWLASSYNEQFF	TGTGCCAGCAGCTTACAGTGGCTAGCGAGCTCCTACAATGAGCAGTTCTTC
.	TRBV30	TRBJ1-1	.	CAWSVPGALVSEAFF	TGTGCCTGGAGTGTTCCGGGGGCCCTCGTTTCTGAAGCTTTCTTT
.	TRBV29-1	TRBJ2-1	.	CSVDSPRGGQGDNEQFF	TGCAGCGTTGATTCCCCTCGGGGGGGACAGGGAGACAATGAGCAGTTCTTC
once	TRBV30	TRBJ2-1	TRBD2	CAWTRGGSSYNEQFF	TGTGCCTGGACACGGGGAGGGTCCTCCTACAATGAGCAGTTCTTC
once	TRBV15	TRBJ2-2	TRBD1	CATSRDGWDSGTGELFF	TGTGCCACCAGCAGAGATGGGTGGGACAGCGGCACCGGGGAGCTGTTTTTT
.	TRBV3-1	TRBJ2-3	.	CASSQESILRTQYF	TGTGCCAGCAGCCAAGAGTCCATTCTCCGTACGCAGTATTTT
few	TRBV24-1	TRBJ2-5	.	CATSLGETQYF	TGTGCCACCAGTTTAGGGGAGACCCAGTACTTC
.	TRBV12-3/TRBV12-4	TRBJ2-3	.	CAQGTDTQYF	TGTGCTCAGGGCACAGATACGCAGTATTTT
.	TRBV27	TRBJ2-1	.	CASSAFNEQFF	TGTGCCAGCAGTGCCTTCAATGAGCAGTTCTTC
.	TRBV30	TRBJ2-5	.	CAWSVTGGETQYF	TGTGCCTGGAGTGTTACAGGAGGGGAGACCCAGTACTTC
.	TRBV29-1	TRBJ2-3	TRBD1	CSVSKGAVLDTQYF	TGCAGCGTTTCAAAGGGGGCAGTATTAGATACGCAGTATTTT
once	TRBV7-2	TRBJ2-5	TRBD1	CASSLVGTGETQYF	TGTGCCAGCAGCTTAGTCGGGACAGGGGAGACCCAGTACTTC
.	TRBV11-1	TRBJ2-1	TRBD2	CASLAGGLWDEQFF	TGTGCCAGTCTAGCGGGAGGTCTTTGGGATGAGCAGTTCTTC
.	TRBV12-3/TRBV12-4	TRBJ2-3	.	CASSRGTPGADTQYF	TGTGCCAGCAGTCGCGGGACTCCAGGGGCAGATACGCAGTATTTT
.	TRBV20-1	TRBJ2-6	.	CSANGGPGGANVLTF	TGCAGTGCTAATGGCGGACCCGGCGGGGCCAACGTCCTGACTTTC
.	TRBV7-3	TRBJ2-1	TRBD2	CASSREVAGLNEQFF	TGTGCCAGCAGCCGCGAGGTAGCGGGGCTCAATGAGCAGTTCTTC
.	TRBV7-2	TRBJ2-7	TRBD1	CASSGQGASYEQYF	TGTGCCAGTTCCGGACAGGGGGCTTCCTACGAGCAGTACTTC
.	TRBV16	TRBJ1-1	.	CASSPIVGTEAFF	TGTGCCAGCAGCCCGATCGTGGGCACTGAAGCTTTCTTT
.	TRBV9	TRBJ2-1	TRBD2	CASSVEASGALLDEQFF	TGTGCCAGCAGCGTAGAGGCTAGCGGGGCCCTTCTGGATGAGCAGTTCTTC
.	TRBV9	TRBJ2-5	TRBD1	CAGSGTGVQETQYF	TGTGCCGGCAGCGGAACAGGGGTGCAGGAGACCCAGTACTTC
.	TRBV20-1	TRBJ1-5	.	CSARKTGNNQPQHF	TGCAGTGCTCGAAAAACAGGAAACAATCAGCCCCAGCATTTT
.	TRBV12-3/TRBV12-4	TRBJ2-6	TRBD2	CASSFPPRGSGPGANVLTF	TGTGCCAGCAGTTTCCCCCCACGCGGGAGCGGGCCGGGGGCCAACGTCCTGACTTTC
.	TRBV6-6	TRBJ1-6	TRBD1	CASSHRDRGGSPLHF	TGTGCCAGCAGCCACCGGGACAGGGGGGGTTCACCCCTCCACTTT
.	TRBV20-1	TRBJ1-4	.	CSATGGITGKLFF	TGCAGTGCCACCGGGGGAATCACCGGAAAACTGTTTTTT
.	TRBV27	TRBJ1-2	.	CASSSGGGYTF	TGTGCCAGCAGTTCCGGGGGTGGCTACACCTTC
.	TRBV7-9	TRBJ1-1	.	CASSLALGARDTEVFF	TGTGCCAGCAGCTTAGCGCTAGGGGCGCGTGACACTGAAGTTTTCTTT
.	TRBV29-1	TRBJ2-3	TRBD2	CSATPQELAVPDTQYF	TGCAGCGCCACACCCCAGGAACTAGCGGTCCCAGATACGCAGTATTTT
.	TRBV20-1	TRBJ2-5	TRBD2	CSPTRGGETQYF	TGCAGTCCTACGCGGGGGGGAGAGACCCAGTACTTC
.	TRBV20-1	TRBJ1-2	.	CSAQGSWGARGYTF	TGCAGTGCTCAGGGCTCGTGGGGCGCGCGGGGCTACACCTTC
.	TRBV3-1	TRBJ2-2	.	CASSRPLTGELFF	TGTGCCAGCAGCCGGCCCCTCACCGGGGAGCTGTTTTTT
.	TRBV6-5	TRBJ2-5	.	CASGRTWDSKETQYF	TGTGCCAGCGGACGCACGTGGGACTCGAAAGAGACCCAGTACTTC
.	TRBV24-1	TRBJ2-3	TRBD1	CATKDRATDTQYF	TGTGCCACCAAGGACAGGGCCACAGATACGCAGTATTTT
once	TRBV9	TRBJ2-7	TRBD1	CASSVAEGQGEQYF	TGTGCCAGCAGCGTAGCAGAGGGACAGGGTGAGCAGTACTTC
.	TRBV7-9	TRBJ2-1	TRBD2	CASSPGASGSSYNEQFF	TGTGCCAGCAGTCCGGGGGCTAGCGGGAGCTCCTACAATGAGCAGTTCTTC
once	TRBV9	TRBJ2-4	TRBD2	CASSGAGENIQYF	TGTGCCAGCAGCGGAGCGGGGGAAAACATTCAGTACTTC
.	TRBV13	TRBJ1-2	.	CASSSTDGYGYTF	TGTGCCAGCAGCAGTACAGACGGATATGGCTACACCTTC
.	TRBV20-1	TRBJ2-5	.	CSAPAGRSLETQYF	TGCAGTGCCCCCGCGGGGCGCTCCCTGGAGACCCAGTACTTC
.	TRBV6-4	TRBJ2-2	TRBD1	CASRREPGQGQLFF	TGTGCCAGCAGGCGAGAGCCGGGACAGGGGCAGCTGTTTTTT
.	TRBV28	TRBJ1-4	.	CASSLSQGNEKLFF	TGTGCCAGCAGTTTATCCCAGGGTAATGAAAAACTGTTTTTT
.	TRBV6-6	TRBJ2-7	TRBD2	CAIKTSGDEQYF	TGTGCCATAAAGACTAGCGGGGACGAGCAGTACTTC